One TCR beta chain is described in this entry. Clones were read by immunoSEQ multiplex PCR, and TCRdb kept only the in-frame ones, dropping some. The profile shows tens of thousands of clones, more than 90% of them singletons. This specimen comes from a study of T cell changes during pregnancy in multiple sclerosis. Trimming cost V 7 bases and J 0 bases, with 13 bases left between them. Germline loops: CDR1 GTSNPN, CDR2 SVGIG (reference sequence). The CDR3 has 14 amino acids. The chain combines TRBV30 with TRBJ1-3; D may be TRBD1 (5 bases). This sequence was found in a female donor in good health, enrolled as a control in a pregnancy study. Sample: peripheral blood, taken in the second trimester of pregnancy. CDR3 residues: CASGGGTSGNTIYF. The CDR3 nucleotides read TGTGCCTCTGGGGGAGGGACCTCTGGAAACACCATATATTTT.